This T cell receptor (beta chain) was recorded in a study of blood T cells in healthy people across ages. The CDR3 spans 13 residues. Trimming removed 5 bases from V and 7 bases from J, with 12 bases in between. Germline CDR1 and CDR2: SEHNR and FQNEAQ (reference sequence). Study findings and constraints: TCR beta diversity per million T cells fell roughly linearly with age.

Alongside a J-beta primer mix, a sample-barcoded 5' primer served in a second PCR lasting roughly 7 to 11 cycles. TCRdb reprocessed the 5' RACE reads via MiXCR and lists one record per CDR3 protein. This table has about 540,000 distinct CDR3 sequences, under 30% appearing once. About this clonotype itself: Its antigen is not identified.

The data were also submitted as part of a second study, on T cells of mothers and their children. That work adds: Per child, around 2.7 million TCR beta CDR3 reads were obtained, against over 8.5 million per mother. The effect of thymic selection on TCR recombination output is similar between related and unrelated pairs.

The sequenced material came from blood. This TCR came from a boy aged 5 to 17 in good health. The genes are TRBV7-9 and TRBJ2-1; D is undetermined. For the CDR3, the DNA is TGTGCCAGCAGCCCCGTATTTGTTAATGAGCAGTTCTTC. This codes for CASSPVFVNEQFF.